This entry lists 18 T cell receptor beta chains sequenced from one sample in a study of blood T cells in healthy people across ages. Primers used in a second PCR of about 6 to 11 cycles were a sample-barcoded 5' primer and a J-beta primer mix. MiXCR was run by TCRdb on the 5' RACE reads, yielding one entry per CDR3 protein. In the table there are fewer than 650,000 distinct CDR3 sequences, about 27% of which are singletons. Another study also made use of these data, one on T cells of mothers and their children.

The specimen sequenced was blood. All receptors derive from a boy aged 2 to 10 in good health.

The chain employs TRBV20-1 and TRBJ2-5, with 13 positions matching TRBD2. V dropped 1 base and J dropped 3; count of bases not matched to a gene: 5. This CDR3 contains 16 residues. Germline CDR1 is DFQATT and CDR2 is SNEGSKA (reference sequence). For the CDR3, the DNA is TGCAGTGCTAGAGGACTAGCGGGAGGAGGGGAAGAGACCCAGTACTTC. Its protein product is CSARGLAGGGEETQYF.

J is TRBJ1-2 and V is TRBV6-4, with a possible D match to TRBD1 (6 bases). The CDR3 has 16 amino acids. The V gene's germline CDR1 is MRHNA and CDR2 SNTAGT. Trimming left V 4 bases short and J 4 bases short, with 19 bases between. CDR3: CASSAGGEGNFYGYTF. The CDR3 bases are TGTGCCAGCAGTGCCGGGGGCGAGGGTAACTTCTATGGCTACACCTTC.

The sample holds a few counts of this clonotype. CDR3 nucleotide sequence: TGCAGTGTCGGGCTAGCGGGAGTGGGAAACATTCAGTACTTC. Translation gives CSVGLAGVGNIQYF. The rearrangement links TRBV20-1 to TRBJ2-4; 10 bases are shared with TRBD2. With 7 bases clipped from V and 6 bases from J, the junction kept 9 bases outside the gene matches. Germline V gives CDR1 DFQATT, CDR2 SNEGSKA (reference sequence). The CDR3 is 14 residues long.

This clonotype was counted a few times. CDR3 loop: CSASTGGRDTQYF. The CDR3 DNA reads as TGCAGTGCTAGCACAGGGGGCAGGGATACGCAGTATTTT. The V gene is TRBV20-1, the J gene TRBJ2-3, with 9 bases aligning to TRBD1. Germline V gene data show CDR1 as DFQATT and CDR2 as SNEGSKA (reference sequence). The CDR3 contains 13 residues. Unmatched junction bases numbered 4, after V lost 3 bases and J lost 6 bases.

V is TRBV6-2 or TRBV6-3 and J is TRBJ1-5; 10 nucleotides align to TRBD1. CDR1 and CDR2 from the germline V gene are MNHEY and SVGEGT. The CDR3 runs 15 residues. Unmatched junction bases numbered 5, after V lost 2 bases and J lost 7 bases. The CDR3 sequence is CASSYERTGGQPQHF. The CDR3 region has the DNA TGTGCCAGCAGTTACGAGAGGACAGGGGGACAGCCCCAGCATTTT.

The genes are TRBV10-3 and TRBJ2-7; possible D gene TRBD2, 5 bases. Germline V lookup: CDR1 ENHRY, CDR2 SYGVKD. The V end lost 3 bases, the J end lost 4 bases, and 13 bases lay between the germline ends. The CDR3 totals 14 residues. The CDR3 DNA reads as TGTGCCATCAGTGACCCGGGATTACCTTACGAGCAGTACTTC. It yields the protein CAISDPGLPYEQYF.

This chain connects TRBV24-1 to TRBJ1-2; possibly TRBD1 for D (6 bases). Germline V gene lookup returns CDR1 KGHDR and CDR2 SFDVKD. The CDR3 consists of 12 residues. V dropped 10 bases and J dropped 4 bases, with 12 bases sitting between them. This chain's CDR3 is CATEDRIYGYTF. The CDR3 DNA reads as TGTGCCACAGAGGACAGAATCTATGGCTACACCTTC.

This clonotype was counted a few times. The genes are TRBV6-1 and TRBJ1-3; D gene ambiguous. V shed 6 bases and J shed 6 bases, with 21 bases lying between them. CDR3 length: 16 residues. Germline-derived CDR1 and CDR2 are MNHNS and SASEGT. The DNA for the CDR3 is TGTGCCAGCAGCCTACCCGGGGTCCTTGGTGTAAACACCATATATTTT. Translated: CASSLPGVLGVNTIYF.

The count of this clonotype is one. The chain recombines TRBV20-1 with TRBJ2-3; D is unresolved. The V end was cut by 0 bases, the J end by 7 bases, with 14 bases between. Germline V gives CDR1 DFQATT, CDR2 SNEGSKA (reference sequence). This CDR3 has 14 amino acids. This CDR3 reads CSARDLVGDHTQYF. For the CDR3, the DNA is TGCAGTGCTAGAGACCTCGTGGGTGATCATACGCAGTATTTT.

Note on this clonotype: The germline gene is not matched at one end of the junction; a read error may be the cause. V is TRBV12-3 or TRBV12-4 and J is TRBJ2-5; 10 nucleotides line up with TRBD2. The length of the CDR3 is 15 residues. CDR3 in DNA: TGTGCCAGCAGCCCTACCGGGACTAGCGCGCTGGGGGGGTTCTTC. Translating gives CASSPTGTSALGGFF.

This clonotype was observed a handful of times. The rearrangement joins TRBV7-7 to TRBJ2-3; 8 bases line up with TRBD2. V lost 5 bases and J lost 4; bases outside the gene matches: 5. This CDR3 region has 14 residues. Germline V lookup: CDR1 SSHAT, CDR2 FNYEAQ (reference sequence). The CDR3 sequence: CASSLSGSPDTQYF. CDR3 nucleotide sequence: TGTGCCAGCAGCCTAAGCGGGAGTCCAGATACGCAGTATTTT.

This clonotype turned up a few times. The chain carries TRBV6-5 and TRBJ1-4, with D unclear. The length of the CDR3 is 15 residues. CDR1 MNHEY and CDR2 SVGAGI come from the germline V gene. V lost 4 bases to trimming and J lost 0 bases, with 9 bases between them. Written as DNA, the CDR3 is TGTGCCAGCAGTTTCGCCGGCTCAACTAATGAAAAACTGTTTTTT. Protein product: CASSFAGSTNEKLFF.

The V gene is TRBV20-1, the J gene TRBJ2-5; unclear D gene. Gene TRBJ2-7 matches the end of the DNA better, so the J call may be wrong. This CDR3 is 15 amino acids long. Germline V gene sequence: CDR1 DFQATT, CDR2 SNEGSKA (reference sequence). CDR3 loop: CSASRDTVFTYEQYF. The CDR3 bases are TGCAGTGCTAGTCGCGACACCGTCTTTACCTACGAGCAGTACTTC.

This clonotype was picked up a small number of times. The chain employs TRBV6-5 and TRBJ2-1; D possibly corresponds to TRBD1 (7 bases). Trimming took 2 bases from V and 7 from J, leaving 12 bases between them. Per germline, CDR1 MNHEY and CDR2 SVGAGI. CDR3 length: 14 amino acids. In nucleotides, the CDR3 is TGTGCCAGCAGTTACCGGGCAGGGGGGAATGAGCAGTTCTTC. Its translation: CASSYRAGGNEQFF.

The table lists this clonotype with many counts. This chain connects TRBV6-2 or TRBV6-3 to TRBJ2-6; 11 bases are shared with TRBD2. The CDR3 has 16 residues. Germline lookup yields CDR1 MNHEY and CDR2 SVGEGT. V lost 6 bases to trimming and J lost 0 bases; unmatched junction nucleotides: 1. The CDR3, as DNA: TGTGCCAGCAGCACTAGCGGGAGCTCTGGGGCCAACGTCCTGACTTTC. It specifies CASSTSGSSGANVLTF.

The chain joins TRBV12-3 or TRBV12-4 to TRBJ2-2, with 8 bases fitting TRBD1. CDR3 size: 16 residues. V gave up 9 bases and J gave up 3 bases; unmatched junction bases: 12. The CDR3 nucleotides are TGTGCCAGTAGGACCAGGGGGCGCAGGGACACCGGGGAGCTGTTTTTT. The encoded protein is CASRTRGRRDTGELFF.

The chain is built from TRBV12-5 and TRBJ1-4, with a possible D match to TRBD1 (6 bases). The CDR3 runs to 17 residues. V was trimmed by 4 bases and J by 8 bases, leaving 23 bases between them. CDR1 and CDR2 (germline): LGHNT, FRNRAP. The CDR3 loop is CASGSGDHRVEGEKLFF. The CDR3 DNA reads as TGTGCTAGTGGTTCCGGTGACCACAGGGTGGAGGGAGAAAAACTGTTTTTT.

This chain connects TRBV20-1 to TRBJ2-5; the D call may be TRBD1 or TRBD2 (6 bases each). Germline values: CDR1 DFQATT, CDR2 SNEGSKA (reference sequence). This CDR3 is built from 16 residues. The V end was cut by 1 base, the J end by 5 bases, with 20 bases between. CDR3 DNA sequence: TGCAGTGCTAGAGGAGGAGGGAAAGGGGGTTCGGAGACCCAGTACTTC. It translates to CSARGGGKGGSETQYF.